This TCR beta chain stems from a study of early T cells in non-severe SARS-CoV-2 infection. About the research overall: The sequenced material was bulk RNA from unsorted whole blood, and its chains were unpaired.

Germline CDR1 SGDLS, CDR2 YYNGEE. The CDR3 extends over 14 amino acids. V gave up 0 bases and J gave up 3 bases, with 9 bases separating them. As to this clonotype: Antigen unknown.

The study, taken as a whole, reports: CD4 and private specificities were missed by VDJdb matching, which favored anti-spike CD8 responses.

Attached unique molecular identifiers marked individual cDNA molecules. TCRdb re-derived calls from the 5' RACE reads in MiXCR, one entry per CDR3 protein. The table shows some 71,000 distinct CDR3 sequences, with less than 12% occurring only once. The specimen comprised whole blood, sampled at baseline. The clonotype originates from an adult who was a healthcare worker with PCR-confirmed SARS-CoV-2 infection or an uninfected control (not recorded which). J is TRBJ2-5 and V is TRBV9, with D tentatively TRBD1 (6 bases). The DNA of the CDR3 is TGTGCCAGCAGCGTAGAAGGGACAAAAGAGACCCAGTACTTC. Protein product: CASSVEGTKETQYF.